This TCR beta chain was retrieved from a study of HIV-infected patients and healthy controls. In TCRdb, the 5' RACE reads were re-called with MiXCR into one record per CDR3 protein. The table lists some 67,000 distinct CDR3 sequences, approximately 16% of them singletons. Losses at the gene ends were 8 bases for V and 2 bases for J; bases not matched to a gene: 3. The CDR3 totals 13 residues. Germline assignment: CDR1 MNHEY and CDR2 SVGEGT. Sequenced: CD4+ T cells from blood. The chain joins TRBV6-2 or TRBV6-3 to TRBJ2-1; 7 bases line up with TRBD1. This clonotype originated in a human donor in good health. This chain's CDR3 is CASRDSPYNEQFF. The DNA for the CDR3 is TGTGCCAGCCGGGACAGCCCCTACAATGAGCAGTTCTTC.